These T cell receptor beta chains were read from a single sample in a study of response to subunit inactivated influenza vaccine. TCRdb itself ran the RT-PCR reads through MiXCR, one entry per CDR3 protein. The data hold 800,000 or so distinct CDR3 sequences, with 21% observed a single time. Here the sequenced sample was PBMCs from blood, taken about 5 days after vaccination. These receptors originate from a man over 45 who received an inactivated influenza vaccine. The CDR3 runs from the conserved cysteine through the conserved F or W. The order of the fields is D gene, J gene, V gene, clone size, CDR3 protein. D genes are given only for firm matches. Rows give clone size only sometimes, using once, few, many, or a class for an expanded clone.

D: .
J: TRBJ2-1
V: TRBV11-2
size: few
CDR3: CASSLDRGREQFF

D: TRBD2
J: TRBJ2-2
V: TRBV9
size: .
CDR3: CASNRYSGRETGELFF

D: TRBD2
J: TRBJ2-3
V: TRBV4-3
size: few
CDR3: CASSQDGTSGGLSTDTQYF

D: TRBD2
J: TRBJ2-5
V: TRBV9
size: .
CDR3: CASSVGAGGTETQYF

D: TRBD1
J: TRBJ1-1
V: TRBV4-3
size: few
CDR3: CASRPQLQGHEAFF

D: .
J: TRBJ2-1
V: TRBV20-1
size: .
CDR3: CRPGQGFF

D: TRBD1
J: TRBJ2-5
V: TRBV4-3
size: .
CDR3: CASSSPRGPNQETQYF

D: .
J: TRBJ2-7
V: TRBV20-1
size: .
CDR3: CSARDMGPNMEQYF

D: .
J: TRBJ2-1
V: TRBV20-1
size: once
CDR3: CSPEGGGPYNEQFF

D: TRBD2
J: TRBJ2-5
V: TRBV7-2
size: few
CDR3: CASSPESSGIGGETQYF

D: TRBD2
J: TRBJ2-1
V: TRBV20-1
size: few
CDR3: CSASSGGAEWNEQFF

D: .
J: TRBJ1-2
V: TRBV5-1
size: .
CDR3: CASSLGDGFGYTF

D: TRBD1
J: TRBJ1-5
V: TRBV12-3/TRBV12-4
size: few
CDR3: CASSDPDREGNQPQHF

D: TRBD2
J: TRBJ2-2
V: TRBV12-3/TRBV12-4
size: .
CDR3: CASSFLGGTSTGELFF

D: .
J: TRBJ2-7
V: TRBV18
size: .
CDR3: CASSEDGYEQYF

D: .
J: TRBJ2-1
V: TRBV12-3/TRBV12-4
size: .
CDR3: CASRQTGKSNEQFF

D: .
J: TRBJ2-3
V: TRBV28
size: few
CDR3: CASSRPPGTQYF

D: TRBD2
J: TRBJ2-1
V: TRBV27
size: .
CDR3: CASSITLAGAYNEQFF

D: .
J: TRBJ1-5
V: TRBV11-2
size: .
CDR3: CASSSYRGGDTGNQPQHF

D: .
J: TRBJ1-5
V: TRBV12-3/TRBV12-4
size: .
CDR3: CASSPDKAGNQPQHF

D: .
J: TRBJ2-3
V: TRBV19
size: few
CDR3: CASSIQDYTDTQYF

D: .
J: TRBJ2-1
V: TRBV20-1
size: .
CDR3: CSASRAPYNEQFF

D: TRBD2
J: TRBJ2-1
V: TRBV6-1
size: few
CDR3: CASELAGGAQFF

D: .
J: TRBJ2-1
V: TRBV24-1
size: few
CDR3: CAIGGTFSYNEQFF

D: .
J: TRBJ2-3
V: TRBV10-3
size: .
CDR3: CAISDREGTDTQYF

D: TRBD2
J: TRBJ2-7
V: TRBV10-3
size: few
CDR3: CAIGRTSGPYEQYF

D: .
J: TRBJ2-7
V: TRBV5-1
size: .
CDR3: CASTLDQTYEQYF

D: .
J: TRBJ2-5
V: TRBV5-1
size: many
CDR3: CASSPQGSQETQYF

D: .
J: TRBJ2-1
V: TRBV6-5
size: .
CDR3: CASRWGVGEQFF

D: .
J: TRBJ1-5
V: TRBV12-3/TRBV12-4
size: .
CDR3: CASSPTRRVAQPQHF

D: .
J: TRBJ2-1
V: TRBV6-1
size: .
CDR3: CASSTRDGLNEQFF

D: .
J: TRBJ1-1
V: TRBV6-5
size: .
CDR3: CASSYSFQPMNTEAFF

D: TRBD1
J: TRBJ2-1
V: TRBV10-3
size: .
CDR3: CAIGYIRQGFYNEQFF

D: TRBD1
J: TRBJ1-1
V: TRBV15
size: .
CDR3: CATTTGGRTEAFF

D: .
J: TRBJ2-7
V: TRBV12-3/TRBV12-4
size: .
CDR3: CASTVGRAEQYF

D: .
J: TRBJ2-3
V: TRBV12-3/TRBV12-4
size: .
CDR3: CASSFGPRADTQYF

D: .
J: TRBJ2-5
V: TRBV6-1
size: few
CDR3: CASTQLGAGQETQYF

D: .
J: TRBJ2-7
V: TRBV5-1
size: few
CDR3: CASSPLDLGTSSYEQYF

D: .
J: TRBJ1-6
V: TRBV15
size: .
CDR3: CATAGDYNSPLHF

D: TRBD1
J: TRBJ1-2
V: TRBV20-1
size: .
CDR3: CSARAGDRESYTF

D: .
J: TRBJ2-7
V: TRBV12-3/TRBV12-4
size: many
CDR3: CASSLDGGLSYEQYF

D: .
J: TRBJ2-3
V: TRBV12-3/TRBV12-4
size: .
CDR3: CASSRTPDSPYTDTQYF